What follows is one T cell receptor beta chain and its context. In the original workflow: Amplification of reference gene primers provided the estimated nucleated cell counts. Profiling relied on immunoSEQ multiplex PCR, and the TCRdb table lists in-frame clones only, not all of them. The V and J calls and clone size come from that table; D and trimming were worked out from the DNA. Of about 160,000 clones in the sample, approximately 90% were seen once. V dropped 2 bases and J dropped 1 base, with 9 bases sitting between them. Germline assignment: CDR1 ENHRY and CDR2 SYGVKD. The CDR3 has 15 amino acids. These data come from a study of blood T cell repertoires in COVID-19. Whole-study context: PBMCs, B-cell-depleted T cells, or T cells provided the cDNA or gDNA that made up the material.

The sequence came from a woman aged 60-75 years who had recovered from COVID-19. The chain couples TRBV10-3 to TRBJ1-5; D may be TRBD1 (5 bases). Input material: peripheral blood. Written as DNA, the CDR3 is TGTGCCATCAGTGAGCAGGGCGGCAGCAATCAGCCCCAGCATTTT. It yields the protein CAISEQGGSNQPQHF.